Each of the 32 T cell receptor beta chains below was sequenced from the same sample in a study of radiation and T cells in renal cell carcinoma. Time point specified: baseline pretreatment blood. Treatment in this sample: 15 Gy SBRT to primary tumor, nephrectomy 4 weeks later. The data were produced by immunoSEQ multiplex PCR, yet TCRdb's version contains in-frame clones alone and is incomplete. The sample contains about 88,000 clones, 75% to 90% of which appear only once. The specimen was blood, collected from a patient whose treatment included radiotherapy and nephrectomy. Receptors were obtained from a man aged 50 or older with renal cell carcinoma.

V gene TRBV5-1 combines with J gene TRBJ2-5; no definite D call. The CDR3 length is 14 residues. Trimming removed 0 bases at V and 3 bases at J, with 9 bases between. Germline values: CDR1 SGHRS, CDR2 YFSETQ. The CDR3 DNA is TGCGCCAGCAGCTTGGTAGGTGGAAAAGAGACCCAGTACTTC. Translating gives CASSLVGGKETQYF.

The rearrangement links TRBV27 to TRBJ2-7; D is uncertain. Germline values: CDR1 MNHEY, CDR2 SMNVEV (reference sequence). The CDR3 is 17 amino acids. V shed 1 base and J shed 1 base, with 17 bases lying between them. CDR3 protein: CASSLFGSSATSYEQYF. DNA for the CDR3: TGTGCCAGCAGTTTATTCGGGTCCAGCGCTACATCCTACGAGCAGTACTTC.

The DNA for the CDR3 is TGCGCCAGCAGCACACCCGGGACAGCAGGTACCGGGGAGCTGTTTTTT. This encodes CASSTPGTAGTGELFF. The chain joins TRBV5-1 to TRBJ2-2, with 7 bases that match TRBD1. The CDR3 loop spans 16 amino acids. Germline V gene data show CDR1 as SGHRS and CDR2 as YFSETQ. J was trimmed by 5 bases and V by 4 bases; bases with no gene match: 11.

The rearrangement uses TRBV18 and TRBJ2-1, with TRBD1 as a possible D gene (6 bases). CDR1 KGHSH and CDR2 LQKENI come from the germline V gene. The V end was cut by 2 bases, the J end by 15 bases, with 14 bases between. The CDR3 loop spans 12 amino acids. CDR3 sequence (DNA): TGTGCCAGCTCACCATCCGGGACAAAGGCGTTCTTC. Encoded protein: CASSPSGTKAFF. The variable domain in full, with the rest retrieved from reference TRBV18 and TRBJ2-1, is NAGVMQNPRHLVRRRGQEARLRCSPMKGHSHVYWYRQLPEEGLKFMVYLQKENIIDESGMPKERFSAEFPKEGPSILRIQQVVRGDSAAYFCASSPSGTKAFFGPGTRLTVL.

The J gene is TRBJ1-2, the V gene TRBV5-4; no reliable D call. Germline-derived CDR1 and CDR2 are SGHNT and YYREEE (reference sequence). The CDR3 covers 12 residues. V was cut by 2 bases and J by 1 base, with 3 bases left in between. The DNA of the CDR3 is TGTGCCAGCAGCTTAAATAACTATGGCTACACCTTC. Encoded protein: CASSLNNYGYTF.

This chain uses TRBV9 with TRBJ2-1, with TRBD2 matching 10 bases. This CDR3 is built from 17 residues. Per germline, CDR1 SGDLS and CDR2 YYNGEE. V lost 0 bases and J lost 8; bases outside the gene matches: 11. CDR3 in DNA: TGTGCCAGCAGCGTAGCTACCAGCGGGAGGGCCAGGGATGAGCAGTTCTTC. This translates into CASSVATSGRARDEQFF.

Here the CDR3 reads CAWSAQGSTGELFF. CDR3 nucleotides: TGTGCCTGGAGTGCGCAGGGGAGCACCGGGGAGCTGTTTTTT. The rearrangement uses TRBV30 and TRBJ2-2; a weak D match, TRBD1 (6 bases). Germline lookup yields CDR1 GTSNPN and CDR2 SVGIG (reference sequence). The germline V and J ends were trimmed by 1 base and 4 bases, with 10 bases remaining between them. CDR3 size: 14 residues.

V and J are TRBV28 and TRBJ1-5; D possibly corresponds to TRBD1 (5 bases). Trimming took off 6 bases at V and 6 bases at J, with 18 bases between the two ends. The CDR3 has 15 residues. From germline, CDR1 is MDHEN and CDR2 SYDVKM. CDR3 region: CASSPGQRASQPQHF. The CDR3 region has the DNA TGTGCCAGCAGCCCCGGACAAAGGGCAAGTCAGCCCCAGCATTTT.

V is TRBV5-5 and J is TRBJ1-1; TRBD1 is a possible D gene (5 bases). The length of the CDR3 is 13 residues. V lost 5 bases, J lost 3 bases, and 11 bases lay in between. Per germline, CDR1 SGHKS and CDR2 YYEKEE (reference sequence). The CDR3 loop reads CASSWGEDTEAFF. The DNA of the CDR3 is TGTGCCAGCAGTTGGGGGGAGGACACTGAAGCTTTCTTT.

The chain combines TRBV5-1 with TRBJ1-2; D call uncertain. The CDR3 spans 14 residues. Trimming took off 0 bases at V and 6 bases at J, with 12 bases between the two ends. CDR1 is SGHRS, CDR2 YFSETQ, per germline. The CDR3 sequence is CASSLARAGDGYTF. In nucleotides, the CDR3 is TGCGCCAGCAGCTTGGCCCGGGCGGGCGATGGCTACACCTTC.

This chain joins TRBV6-1 and TRBJ2-3; D tentatively reads TRBD1 or TRBD2 (7 bases each). Trimming removed 3 bases from V and 2 bases from J, with 18 bases in between. The germline CDR1 and CDR2 sequences are MNHNS and SASEGT. This CDR3 comprises 17 residues. Here the CDR3 DNA reads TGTGCCAGCAGTGAGAGTCAGGGGGAGGGCCCCACAGATACGCAGTATTTT. Translation: CASSESQGEGPTDTQYF.

The gene calls are TRBV5-1 and TRBJ1-5, with 7 bases matching TRBD1. Trimming took 0 bases from V and 2 from J; bases not matched to a gene: 2. The germline CDR1 and CDR2 sequences are SGHRS and YFSETQ. The CDR3 extends over 15 amino acids. The CDR3 DNA reads TGCGCCAGCAGCTTGGCAGGGGGTCGCAATCAGCCCCAGCATTTT. It specifies CASSLAGGRNQPQHF.

CDR3 loop: CASSLGVRGDTEAFF. CDR3 DNA sequence: TGTGCCAGCAGTTTAGGGGTACGAGGGGACACTGAAGCTTTCTTT. The chain has TRBV27 and TRBJ1-1, with a tentative D call TRBD1 (5 bases). From germline, CDR1 is MNHEY and CDR2 SMNVEV (reference sequence). Trimming shortened V by 2 bases and J by 3 bases, and 13 bases separated the two germline ends. The CDR3 is 15 residues long.

CDR3 nucleotides: TGTGCCAGCAGCTTCCAGGGGGAGAACACTGAAGCTTTCTTT. Translation: CASSFQGENTEAFF. V usage is TRBV7-2 and J usage is TRBJ1-1, with TRBD1 matching 7 bases. Losses at the gene ends were 3 bases for V and 1 base for J; bases not matched to a gene: 2. Per germline, CDR1 SGHTA and CDR2 FQGNSA. CDR3 length: 14 residues. Full variable domain (rest looked up from reference TRBV7-2 and TRBJ1-1): GAGVSQSPSNKVTEKGKDVELRCDPISGHTALYWYRQSLGQGLEFLIYFQGNSAPDKSGLPSDRFSAERTGGSVSTLTIQRTQQEDSAVYLCASSFQGENTEAFFGQGTRLTVV.

The chain combines TRBV5-1 with TRBJ1-4; TRBD1 might be the D (6 bases). The ends were cut back, 0 bases at V and 5 bases at J, with 11 bases in the middle. Germline CDR1 is SGHRS and CDR2 is YFSETQ. The CDR3 sequence is 15 residues long. CDR3 in amino acids: CASSLGPTGNEKLFF. DNA of the CDR3: TGCGCCAGCAGCTTGGGGCCGACAGGAAATGAAAAACTGTTTTTT.

This clone was detected once. The rearrangement links TRBV7-6 to TRBJ1-5; D may be TRBD1 (5 bases). Germline assignment: CDR1 SGHVS and CDR2 FNYEAQ. The V and J ends lost 4 bases and 4 bases respectively, with 8 bases between them. CDR3 size: 13 residues. CDR3 amino acids: CASSSGRNQPQHF. As DNA, the CDR3 is TGTGCCAGCAGCTCGGGACGTAATCAGCCCCAGCATTTT. Full variable domain (missing parts from reference TRBV7-6 and TRBJ1-5): GAGVSQSPRYKVTKRGQDVALRCDPISGHVSLYWYRQALGQGPEFLTYFNYEAQQDKSGLPNDRFSAERPEGSISTLTIQRTEQRDSAMYRCASSSGRNQPQHFGDGTRLSIL.

This chain connects TRBV4-1 to TRBJ2-7, with 9 nucleotides matching TRBD2. V shed 5 bases, J shed 6 bases, and the junction held 11 bases outside the gene matches. The CDR3 loop spans 15 amino acids. Per the germline V gene, CDR1 is MGHRA and CDR2 is YSYEKL. CDR3 region: CASSSLAGSSLEQYF. The DNA of the CDR3 is TGCGCCAGCAGCTCTCTAGCGGGGAGTTCTCTCGAGCAGTACTTC.

The rearrangement links TRBV28 to TRBJ2-5; tentatively, D is TRBD2 (5 bases). CDR3 length: 14 residues. Germline CDR1 is MDHEN and CDR2 is SYDVKM. V gave up 6 bases and J gave up 0 bases, with 11 bases separating them. In DNA, the CDR3 is TGTGCCAGCAGAGAGATCGGGGACCAAGAGACCCAGTACTTC. Residues: CASREIGDQETQYF.

V and J are TRBV12-2 and TRBJ2-3; the D segment call TRBD1 is taken from the table without a DNA check. TRBV12-2 is noted as a pseudogene. The CDR3 loop spans 16 amino acids. For the CDR3, the DNA is TGTGCAAGTCGCTTACCACAGGGTTTTCGCACAGATACGCAGTATTTT. Its translation: CASRLPQGFRTDTQYF.

This sequence joins TRBV6-5 and TRBJ1-1, with TRBD1 as a possible D gene (5 bases). Germline CDR1 reads MNHEY; CDR2 reads SVGAGI. Trimming removed 0 bases from V and 7 bases from J, with 18 bases in between. The CDR3 length is 16 residues. The CDR3 DNA reads as TGTGCCAGCAGTTACTCGGGGGGGTCAGTTGGATATGAAGCTTTCTTT. Its translation: CASSYSGGSVGYEAFF.

The genes are TRBV7-2 and TRBJ1-2; the D is unclear. This CDR3 has 13 residues. Germline CDR1 SGHTA, CDR2 FQGNSA. V was trimmed by 4 bases and J by 3 bases, leaving 9 bases between them. CDR3 bases: TGTGCCAGCAGCTCCGATGGGGACTATGGCTACACCTTC. Translated, it gives CASSSDGDYGYTF.

This sequence joins TRBV10-3 and TRBJ1-1; D perhaps matches TRBD1 (6 bases). The CDR3 extends over 15 amino acids. Germline CDR1 reads ENHRY; CDR2 reads SYGVKD. Trimming pared 0 bases from V and 5 bases from J, leaving 13 bases between. The CDR3 spells CAISESGGSGTEAFF. CDR3 coding DNA: TGTGCCATCAGTGAGTCTGGGGGCTCTGGGACTGAAGCTTTCTTT.

This chain links TRBV2 with TRBJ1-2; D uncertain. Germline V gene data show CDR1 as SNHLY and CDR2 as FYNNEI. V was pared by 2 bases and J by 2 bases, with 3 bases between. The CDR3 runs to 12 residues. CDR3 sequence: CASSELNYGYTF. CDR3 sequence (DNA): TGTGCCAGCAGTGAACTAAACTATGGCTACACCTTC.

This clone was detected a few times. The J gene is TRBJ2-3, the V gene TRBV5-1, with 10 bases lining up with TRBD2. The ends lost 5 bases at V and 1 base at J; junction bases unmatched: 13. The germline CDR1 and CDR2 sequences are SGHRS and YFSETQ. The CDR3 sequence is 18 residues long. CDR3 protein: CASSQPGSGRAGTDTQYF. DNA of the CDR3: TGCGCCAGCAGTCAACCGGGGAGCGGGAGGGCCGGCACAGATACGCAGTATTTT.

The genes are TRBV5-5 and TRBJ2-2; TRBD1 might be the D (6 bases). Looked up from germline, CDR1 is SGHKS and CDR2 is YYEKEE (reference sequence). This CDR3 contains 15 residues. V lost 7 bases, J lost 0 bases, and 13 bases lay in between. CDR3 coding DNA: TGTGCCAGCTCGAGGGGGAGCCCGAACACCGGGGAGCTGTTTTTT. It is translated as CASSRGSPNTGELFF.

The rearrangement joins TRBV11-2 to TRBJ2-5; D may be TRBD1 (5 bases). The CDR3 sequence is 12 residues long. Germline CDR1 is SGHAT and CDR2 is FQNNGV. V was shortened by 7 bases and J by 5 bases, with 11 bases between the two germline ends. CDR3 sequence: CASTPGMETQYF. CDR3 nucleotides: TGTGCCAGCACCCCAGGGATGGAGACCCAGTACTTC.

V gene TRBV21-1 combines with J gene TRBJ1-6; the D call of TRBD1 is as the table states it, not checked on the DNA. TRBV21-1 is a pseudogene locus. The CDR3 is 18 residues long. The CDR3 region has the DNA TGTGCCAGCAGCCCCTTTAGGCGGGTGAGGGGGCAAAATTCACCCCTCCACTTT. It encodes CASSPFRRVRGQNSPLHF.

The chain combines TRBV5-4 with TRBJ2-5; possibly TRBD1 for D (5 bases). Looked up from germline, CDR1 is SGHNT and CDR2 is YYREEE (reference sequence). V was cut by 2 bases and J by 3 bases, with 8 bases left in between. This CDR3 is 13 amino acids long. CDR3 coding DNA: TGTGCCAGCAGCTTCCAAGGGGAAGAGACCCAGTACTTC. Translating it yields CASSFQGEETQYF.

The rearrangement uses TRBV6-5 and TRBJ2-3, with 7 bases lining up with TRBD2. CDR1 is MNHEY and CDR2 is SVGAGI in the germline V gene. There are 15 residues in the CDR3. V was pared by 7 bases and J by 2 bases, with 9 bases of the junction left unmatched. The CDR3 loop reads CASMSSLADTDTQYF. For the CDR3, the DNA is TGTGCCAGCATGTCCAGTCTAGCGGACACAGATACGCAGTATTTT.

The rearrangement uses TRBV10-3 and TRBJ2-7, with no clear D. Germline assignment: CDR1 ENHRY and CDR2 SYGVKD. The CDR3 spans 11 residues. Trimming shortened V by 3 bases and J by 4 bases, and 4 bases separated the two germline ends. The CDR3 protein is CAISDGYEQYF. The CDR3 coding sequence is TGTGCCATCAGTGACGGTTACGAGCAGTACTTC.

The CDR3 nucleotides read TGTGCCTGGAGCCCAGGGGCTTACAATGAGCAGTTCTTC. Translated: CAWSPGAYNEQFF. This chain links TRBV30 with TRBJ2-1; a weak D match, TRBD1 (6 bases). The length of the CDR3 is 13 residues. CDR1 is GTSNPN and CDR2 is SVGIG in the germline V gene (reference sequence). The V and J ends lost 3 bases and 4 bases respectively, with 10 bases between them.

The chain couples TRBV5-4 to TRBJ2-5, with D possibly TRBD1 on 5 matching bases. CDR1 is SGHNT, CDR2 YYREEE, per germline (reference sequence). The V end lost 2 bases, the J end lost 5 bases, and 13 bases lay between the germline ends. The CDR3 has 14 residues. The CDR3 sequence is CASSFFQGGETQYF. For the CDR3, the DNA is TGTGCCAGCAGCTTTTTTCAGGGCGGTGAGACCCAGTACTTC. Complete variable domain (other parts from reference TRBV5-4 and TRBJ2-5): ETGVTQSPTHLIKTRGQQVTLRCSSQSGHNTVSWYQQALGQGPQFIFQYYREEENGRGNFPPRFSGLQFPNYSSELNVNALELDDSALYLCASSFFQGGETQYFGPGTRLLVL.